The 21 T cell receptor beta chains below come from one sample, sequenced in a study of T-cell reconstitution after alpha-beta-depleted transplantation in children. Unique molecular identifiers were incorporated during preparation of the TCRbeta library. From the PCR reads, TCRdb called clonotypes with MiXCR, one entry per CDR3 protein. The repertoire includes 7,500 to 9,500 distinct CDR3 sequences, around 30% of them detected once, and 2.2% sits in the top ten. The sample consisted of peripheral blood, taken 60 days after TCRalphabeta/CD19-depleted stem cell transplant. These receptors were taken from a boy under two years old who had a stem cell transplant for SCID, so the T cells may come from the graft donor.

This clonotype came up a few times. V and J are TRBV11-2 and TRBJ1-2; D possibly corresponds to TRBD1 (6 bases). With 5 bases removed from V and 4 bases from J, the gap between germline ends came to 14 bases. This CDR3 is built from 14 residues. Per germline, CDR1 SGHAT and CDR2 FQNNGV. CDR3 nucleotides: TGTGCCAGCAGCGCCTGGACAGCACCCTATGGCTACACCTTC. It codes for CASSAWTAPYGYTF.

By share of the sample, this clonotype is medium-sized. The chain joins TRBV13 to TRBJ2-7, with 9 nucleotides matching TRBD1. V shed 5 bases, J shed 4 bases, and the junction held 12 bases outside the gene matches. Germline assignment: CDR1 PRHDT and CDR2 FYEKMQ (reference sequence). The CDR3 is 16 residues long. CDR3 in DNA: TGTGCCAGCAGCCCAAAAATCGGACAGGGGTCGTACGAGCAGTACTTC. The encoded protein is CASSPKIGQGSYEQYF.

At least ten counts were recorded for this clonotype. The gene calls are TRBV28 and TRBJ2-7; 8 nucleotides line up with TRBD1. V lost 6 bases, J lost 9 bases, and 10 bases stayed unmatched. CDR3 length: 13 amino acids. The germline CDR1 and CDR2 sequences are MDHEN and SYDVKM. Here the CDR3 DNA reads TGTGCCAGCAGAGGACAGGGTAGGCACGGGCAGTACTTC. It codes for CASRGQGRHGQYF. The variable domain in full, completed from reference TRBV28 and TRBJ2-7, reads DVKVTQSSRYLVKRTGEKVFLECVQDMDHENMFWYRQDPGLGLRLIYFSYDVKMKEKGDIPEGYSVSREKKERFSLILESASTNQTSMYLCASRGQGRHGQYFGPGTRLTVT.

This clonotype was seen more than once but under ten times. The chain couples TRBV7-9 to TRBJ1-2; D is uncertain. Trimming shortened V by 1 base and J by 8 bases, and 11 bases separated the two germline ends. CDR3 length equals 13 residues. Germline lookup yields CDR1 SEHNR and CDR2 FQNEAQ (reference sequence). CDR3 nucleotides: TGTGCCAGCAGCTTAGAGGCCCTCAAGGGCTACACCTTC. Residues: CASSLEALKGYTF.

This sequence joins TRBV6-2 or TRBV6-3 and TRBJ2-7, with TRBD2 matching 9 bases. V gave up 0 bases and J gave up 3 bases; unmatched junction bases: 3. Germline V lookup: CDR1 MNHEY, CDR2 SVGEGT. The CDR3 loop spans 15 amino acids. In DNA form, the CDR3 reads TGTGCCAGCAGTTACTCACCTAGCGGGATCTACGAGCAGTACTTC. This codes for CASSYSPSGIYEQYF.

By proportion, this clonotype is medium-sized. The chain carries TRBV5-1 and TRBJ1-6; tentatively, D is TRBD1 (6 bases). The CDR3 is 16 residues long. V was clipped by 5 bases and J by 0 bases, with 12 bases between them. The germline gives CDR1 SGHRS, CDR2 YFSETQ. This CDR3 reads CASRKSGHSYNSPLHF. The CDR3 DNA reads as TGCGCCAGCAGGAAATCGGGACACTCCTATAATTCACCCCTCCACTTT.

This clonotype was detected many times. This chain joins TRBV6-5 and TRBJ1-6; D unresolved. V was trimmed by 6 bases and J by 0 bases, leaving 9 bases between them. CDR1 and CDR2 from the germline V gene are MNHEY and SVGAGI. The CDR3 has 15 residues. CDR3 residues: CASRRSSSYNSPLHF. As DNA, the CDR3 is TGTGCCAGCAGGCGGTCCAGCTCCTATAATTCACCCCTCCACTTT.

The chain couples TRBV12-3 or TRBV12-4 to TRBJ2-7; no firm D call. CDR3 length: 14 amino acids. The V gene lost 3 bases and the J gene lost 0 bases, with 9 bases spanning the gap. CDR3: CASSFGPSSYEQYF. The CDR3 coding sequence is TGTGCCAGCAGTTTTGGACCGTCCTCCTACGAGCAGTACTTC.

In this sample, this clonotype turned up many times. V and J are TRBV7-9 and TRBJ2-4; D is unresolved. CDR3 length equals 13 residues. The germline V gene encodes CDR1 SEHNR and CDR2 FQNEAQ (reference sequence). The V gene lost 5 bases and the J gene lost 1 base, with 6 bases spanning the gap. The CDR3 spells CASSPFAKNIQYF. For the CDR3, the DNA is TGTGCCAGCAGCCCATTCGCCAAAAACATTCAGTACTTC.

CDR3 nucleotide sequence: TGTGCCAGCAGCTTAGTGTTTTTGGATGGCTACACCTTC. Protein: CASSLVFLDGYTF. The chain recombines TRBV7-9 with TRBJ1-2; D ambiguous. Germline V gene sequence: CDR1 SEHNR, CDR2 FQNEAQ (reference sequence). V was cut by 1 base and J by 6 bases, with 9 bases left in between. The CDR3 length is 13 residues.

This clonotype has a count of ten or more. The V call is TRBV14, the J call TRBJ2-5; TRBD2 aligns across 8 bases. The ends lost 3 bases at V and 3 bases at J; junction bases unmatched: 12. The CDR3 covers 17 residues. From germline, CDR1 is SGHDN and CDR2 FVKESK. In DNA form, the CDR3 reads TGTGCCAGCAGCCAGGGACTAGACAGCCCCCACAAAGAGACCCAGTACTTC. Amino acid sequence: CASSQGLDSPHKETQYF.

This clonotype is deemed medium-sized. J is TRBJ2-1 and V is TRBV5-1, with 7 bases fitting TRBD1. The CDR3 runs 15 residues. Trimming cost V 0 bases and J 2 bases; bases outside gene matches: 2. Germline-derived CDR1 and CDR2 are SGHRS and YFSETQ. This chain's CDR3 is CASSLGQGPYNEQFF. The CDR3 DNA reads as TGCGCCAGCAGCTTGGGACAGGGCCCCTACAATGAGCAGTTCTTC.

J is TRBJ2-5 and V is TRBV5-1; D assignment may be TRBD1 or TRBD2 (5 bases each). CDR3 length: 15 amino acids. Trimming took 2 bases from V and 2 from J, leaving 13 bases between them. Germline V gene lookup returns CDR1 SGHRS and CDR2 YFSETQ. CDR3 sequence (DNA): TGCGCCAGCAGCTTCAACCCGGGACCACAAGAGACCCAGTACTTC. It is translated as CASSFNPGPQETQYF.

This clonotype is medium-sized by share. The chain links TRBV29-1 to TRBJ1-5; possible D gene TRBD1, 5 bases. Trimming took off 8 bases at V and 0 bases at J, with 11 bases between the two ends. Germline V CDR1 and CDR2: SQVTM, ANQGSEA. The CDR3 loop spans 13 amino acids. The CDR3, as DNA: TGCAGCACCAAAGGGGATAGCAATCAGCCCCAGCATTTT. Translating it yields CSTKGDSNQPQHF.

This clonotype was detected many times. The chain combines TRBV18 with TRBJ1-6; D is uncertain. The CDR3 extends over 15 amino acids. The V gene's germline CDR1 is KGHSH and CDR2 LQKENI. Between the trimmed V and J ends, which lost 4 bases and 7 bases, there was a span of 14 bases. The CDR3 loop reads CASSQFQEKNSPLHF. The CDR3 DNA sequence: TGTGCCAGCTCACAATTCCAGGAAAAAAATTCACCCCTCCACTTT.

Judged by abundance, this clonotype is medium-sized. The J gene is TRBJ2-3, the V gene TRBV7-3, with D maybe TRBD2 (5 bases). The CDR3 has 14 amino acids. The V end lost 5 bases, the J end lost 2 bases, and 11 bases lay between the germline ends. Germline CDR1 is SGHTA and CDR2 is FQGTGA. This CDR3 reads CASSPRGFTDTQYF. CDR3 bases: TGTGCCAGCAGCCCTCGGGGATTCACAGATACGCAGTATTTT.

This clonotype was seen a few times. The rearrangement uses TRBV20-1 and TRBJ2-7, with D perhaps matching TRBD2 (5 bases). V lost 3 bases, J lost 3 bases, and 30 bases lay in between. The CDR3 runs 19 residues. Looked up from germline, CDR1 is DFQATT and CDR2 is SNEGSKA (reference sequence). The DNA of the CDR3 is TGCAGTGCTAGGACGCCGGGAAACAAAGAGTCAACATGGGGCTACGAGCAGTACTTC. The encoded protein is CSARTPGNKESTWGYEQYF.

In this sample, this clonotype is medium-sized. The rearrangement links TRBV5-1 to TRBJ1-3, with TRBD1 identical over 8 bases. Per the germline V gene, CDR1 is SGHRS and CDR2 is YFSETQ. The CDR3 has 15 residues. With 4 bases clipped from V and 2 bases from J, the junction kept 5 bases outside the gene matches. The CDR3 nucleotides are TGCGCCAGCAGCATTGGACAGGGACCTGGAAACACCATATATTTT. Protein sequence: CASSIGQGPGNTIYF.

This chain's CDR3 is CASSLNSLRAKNIQYF. CDR3 nucleotide sequence: TGTGCCAGCAGCTTGAACAGTCTAAGAGCCAAAAACATTCAGTACTTC. The chain has TRBV28 and TRBJ2-4, with D unclear. V lost 6 bases to trimming and J lost 0 bases, with 15 bases between them. CDR1 and CDR2 (germline): MDHEN, SYDVKM. The CDR3 has 16 amino acids.

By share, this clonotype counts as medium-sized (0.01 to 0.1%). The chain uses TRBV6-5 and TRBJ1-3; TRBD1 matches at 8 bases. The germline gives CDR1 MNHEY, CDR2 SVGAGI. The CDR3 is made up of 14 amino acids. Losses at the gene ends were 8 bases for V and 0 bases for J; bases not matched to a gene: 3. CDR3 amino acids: CASRQGSSGNTIYF. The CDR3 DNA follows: TGTGCCAGCCGACAGGGGAGCTCTGGAAACACCATATATTTT.

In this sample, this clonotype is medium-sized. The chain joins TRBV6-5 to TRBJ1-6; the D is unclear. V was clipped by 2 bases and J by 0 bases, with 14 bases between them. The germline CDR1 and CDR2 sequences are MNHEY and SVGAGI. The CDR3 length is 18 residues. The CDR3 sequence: CASSYRPYPLSYNSPLHF. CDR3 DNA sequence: TGTGCCAGCAGTTACCGGCCCTACCCCCTCTCCTATAATTCACCCCTCCACTTT.